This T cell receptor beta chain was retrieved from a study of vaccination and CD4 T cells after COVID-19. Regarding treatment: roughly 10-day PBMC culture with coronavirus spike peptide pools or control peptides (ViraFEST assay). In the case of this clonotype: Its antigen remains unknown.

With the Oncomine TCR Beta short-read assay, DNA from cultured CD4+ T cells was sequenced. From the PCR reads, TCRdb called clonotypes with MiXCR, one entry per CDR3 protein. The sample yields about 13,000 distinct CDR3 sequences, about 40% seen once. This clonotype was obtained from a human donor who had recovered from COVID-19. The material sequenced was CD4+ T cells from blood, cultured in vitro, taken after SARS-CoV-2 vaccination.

As DNA, the CDR3 is TGTGCCAGCAGCTTTCCTAGCGGTCAAGAGACCCAGTACTTC. This translates into CASSFPSGQETQYF. The V gene is TRBV5-4, the J gene TRBJ2-5, with 7 bases identical to TRBD2. CDR3 size: 14 residues. The germline gives CDR1 SGHNT, CDR2 YYREEE (reference sequence). The junction had 3 bases not matched to a gene; V was cut back by 2 bases and J by 2 bases.